The clone carrying this TCR beta chain showed up just a few times. This record comes from a study of blood T cell repertoires in COVID-19. Study-level information: The United States, Italy and Spain supplied acute and convalescent COVID-19 samples. PBMCs, B-cell-depleted T cells, or T cells provided the cDNA or gDNA that made up the material.

J gave up 6 bases and V 0 bases, and 7 bases lay outside the gene matches. Germline CDR1 SGHDT, CDR2 YYEEEE. The CDR3 loop spans 16 amino acids. Authors' methods: Amplification from reference gene primers served as the basis for estimated nucleated cell counts. Assay: immunoSEQ multiplex PCR; the TCRdb copy retains only in-frame clones and omits some. V and J calls and clone size are those listed in that table; D and trimming were worked out from the DNA. The repertoire holds 200,000 to 250,000 clones, with roughly 89% as singletons. Sequences were obtained from peripheral blood. The TCR sequence derives from a man in his 60s who had recovered from COVID-19. The chain combines TRBV5-6 with TRBJ1-5, with 9 bases fitting TRBD1. CDR3: CASSLADRGGGQPQHF. CDR3 DNA: TGTGCCAGCAGCTTGGCCGACAGGGGGGGAGGTCAGCCCCAGCATTTT. Using reference TRBV5-6 and TRBJ1-5 for the parts outside the CDR3, the full variable domain is DAGVTQSPTHLIKTRGQQVTLRCSPKSGHDTVSWYQQALGQGPQFIFQYYEEEERQRGNFPDRFSGHQFPNYSSELNVNALLLGDSALYLCASSLADRGGGQPQHFGDGTRLSIL.